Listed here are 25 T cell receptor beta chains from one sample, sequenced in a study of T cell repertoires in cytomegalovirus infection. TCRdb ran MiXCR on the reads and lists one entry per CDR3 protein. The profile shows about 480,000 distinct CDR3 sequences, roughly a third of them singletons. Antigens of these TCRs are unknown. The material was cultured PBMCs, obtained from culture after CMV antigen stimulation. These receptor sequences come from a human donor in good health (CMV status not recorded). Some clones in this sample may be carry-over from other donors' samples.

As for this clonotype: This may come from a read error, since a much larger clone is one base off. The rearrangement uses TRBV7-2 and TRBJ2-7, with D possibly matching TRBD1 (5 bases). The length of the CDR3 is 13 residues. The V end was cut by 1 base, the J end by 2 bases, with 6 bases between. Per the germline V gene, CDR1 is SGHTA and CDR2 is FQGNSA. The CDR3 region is CASSLGQPYEQYF. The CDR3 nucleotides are TGTGCCAGCAGCTTAGGACAGCCCTACGAGCAGTACTTC.

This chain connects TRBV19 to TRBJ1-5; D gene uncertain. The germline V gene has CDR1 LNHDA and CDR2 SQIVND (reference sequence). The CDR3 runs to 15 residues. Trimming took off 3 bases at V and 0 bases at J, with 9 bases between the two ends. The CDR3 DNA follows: TGTGCCAGTAGTATGAAAAGTTATAGCAATCAGCCCCAGCATTTT. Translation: CASSMKSYSNQPQHF.

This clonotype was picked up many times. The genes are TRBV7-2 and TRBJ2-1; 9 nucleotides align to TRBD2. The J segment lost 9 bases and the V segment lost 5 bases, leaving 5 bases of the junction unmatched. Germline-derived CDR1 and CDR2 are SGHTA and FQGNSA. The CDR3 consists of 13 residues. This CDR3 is CASSRGLASEQFF. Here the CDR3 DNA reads TGTGCCAGCAGCCGAGGACTAGCGTCTGAGCAGTTCTTC.

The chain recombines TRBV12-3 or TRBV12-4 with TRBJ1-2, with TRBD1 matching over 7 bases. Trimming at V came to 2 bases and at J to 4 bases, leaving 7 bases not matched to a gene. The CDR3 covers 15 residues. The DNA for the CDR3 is TGTGCCAGCAGTTTATTAGCGGGACAGTCCTATGGCTACACCTTC. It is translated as CASSLLAGQSYGYTF.

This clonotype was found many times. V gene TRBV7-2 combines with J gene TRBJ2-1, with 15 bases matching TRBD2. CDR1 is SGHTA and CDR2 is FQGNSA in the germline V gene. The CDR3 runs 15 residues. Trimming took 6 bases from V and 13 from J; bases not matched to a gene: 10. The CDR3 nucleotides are TGTGCCAGCAGGGGCGGACTAGCGGGAGGGCCTAGTCAGTTCTTC. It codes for CASRGGLAGGPSQFF.

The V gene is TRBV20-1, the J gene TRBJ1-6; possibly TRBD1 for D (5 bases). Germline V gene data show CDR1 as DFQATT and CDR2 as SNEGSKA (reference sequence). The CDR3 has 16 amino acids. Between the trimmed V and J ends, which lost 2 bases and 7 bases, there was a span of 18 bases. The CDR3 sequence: CSARPQSGVGNSPLHF. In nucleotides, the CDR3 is TGCAGTGCTAGACCCCAGTCGGGGGTCGGAAATTCACCCCTCCACTTT.

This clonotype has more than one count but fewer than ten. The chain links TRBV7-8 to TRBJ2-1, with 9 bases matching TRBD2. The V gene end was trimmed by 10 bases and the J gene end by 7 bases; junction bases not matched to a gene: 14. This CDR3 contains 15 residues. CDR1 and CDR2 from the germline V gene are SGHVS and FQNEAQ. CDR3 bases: TGTGCCACTACGGCTGGACTAGCGCGGACTAATGAGCAGTTCTTC. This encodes CATTAGLARTNEQFF.

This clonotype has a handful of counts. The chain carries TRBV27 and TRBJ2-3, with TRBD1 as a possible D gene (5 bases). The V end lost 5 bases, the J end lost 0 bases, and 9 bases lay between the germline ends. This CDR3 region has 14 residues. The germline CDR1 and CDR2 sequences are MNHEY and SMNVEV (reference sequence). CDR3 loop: CASSRQISTDTQYF. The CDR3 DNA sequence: TGTGCCAGCAGTCGACAGATTAGCACAGATACGCAGTATTTT.

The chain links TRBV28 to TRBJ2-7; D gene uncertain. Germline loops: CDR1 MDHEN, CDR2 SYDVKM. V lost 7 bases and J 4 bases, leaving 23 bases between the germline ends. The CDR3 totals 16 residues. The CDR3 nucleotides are TGTGCCAGCACCCAGCCACCGGGCAAAAGGGCATACGAGCAGTACTTC. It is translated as CASTQPPGKRAYEQYF.

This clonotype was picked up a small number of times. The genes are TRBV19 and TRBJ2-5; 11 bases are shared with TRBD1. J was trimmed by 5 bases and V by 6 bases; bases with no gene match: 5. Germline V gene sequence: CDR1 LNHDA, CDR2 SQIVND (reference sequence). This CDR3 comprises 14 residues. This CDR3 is CASSGTGGAETQYF. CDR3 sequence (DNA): TGTGCCAGTAGCGGGACAGGGGGTGCCGAGACCCAGTACTTC.

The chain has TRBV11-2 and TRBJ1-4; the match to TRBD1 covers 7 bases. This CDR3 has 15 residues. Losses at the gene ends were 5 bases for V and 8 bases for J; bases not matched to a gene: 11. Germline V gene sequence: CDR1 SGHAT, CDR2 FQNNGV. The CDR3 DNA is TGTGCCAGCAGCCAGCGAGGGGGCAGGGGAGAAAAACTGTTTTTT. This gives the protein CASSQRGGRGEKLFF.

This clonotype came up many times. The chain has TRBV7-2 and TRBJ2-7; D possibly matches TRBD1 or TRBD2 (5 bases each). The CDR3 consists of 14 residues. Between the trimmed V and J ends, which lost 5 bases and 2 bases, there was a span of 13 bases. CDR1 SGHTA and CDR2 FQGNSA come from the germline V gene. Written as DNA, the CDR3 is TGTGCCAGCAGCCCAAGGGACGGCCCCTACGAGCAGTACTTC. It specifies CASSPRDGPYEQYF. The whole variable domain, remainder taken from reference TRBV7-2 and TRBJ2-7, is GAGVSQSPSNKVTEKGKDVELRCDPISGHTALYWYRQSLGQGLEFLIYFQGNSAPDKSGLPSDRFSAERTGGSVSTLTIQRTQQEDSAVYLCASSPRDGPYEQYFGPGTRLTVT.

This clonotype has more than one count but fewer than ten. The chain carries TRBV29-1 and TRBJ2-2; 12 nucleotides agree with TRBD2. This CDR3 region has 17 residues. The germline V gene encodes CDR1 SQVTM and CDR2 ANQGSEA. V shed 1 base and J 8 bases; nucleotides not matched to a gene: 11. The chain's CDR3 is CSVEGTSGINKKGELFF. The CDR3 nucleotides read TGCAGCGTTGAAGGGACTAGCGGGATAAACAAAAAGGGGGAGCTGTTTTTT.

For the CDR3, the DNA is TGTGCCAGCAGTTTACTACTCGGGACCCTAACGGGGGAGCAGTACGTC. It translates to CASSLLLGTLTGEQYV. V gene TRBV6-2 or TRBV6-3 combines with J gene TRBJ2-7; perhaps D is TRBD1 or TRBD2 (5 bases each). The CDR3 spans 16 residues. The V end was cut by 4 bases, the J end by 7 bases, with 23 bases between. The germline V gene encodes CDR1 MNHEY and CDR2 SVGEGT.

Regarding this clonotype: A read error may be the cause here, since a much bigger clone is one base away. CDR3 protein: CASSRGLAGTGALFF. For the CDR3, the DNA is TGTGCCAGCAGCAGGGGACTAGCGGGCACCGGGGCGCTGTTTTTT. The genes are TRBV7-2 and TRBJ2-2, with 12 bases identical to TRBD2. CDR3 size: 15 residues. Germline V CDR1 and CDR2: SGHTA, FQGNSA. Combining the CDR3 with reference TRBV7-2 and TRBJ2-2 gives the whole variable domain GAGVSQSPSNKVTEKGKDVELRCDPISGHTALYWYRQSLGQGLEFLIYFQGNSAPDKSGLPSDRFSAERTGGSVSTLTIQRTQQEDSAVYLCASSRGLAGTGALFFGEGSRLTVL.

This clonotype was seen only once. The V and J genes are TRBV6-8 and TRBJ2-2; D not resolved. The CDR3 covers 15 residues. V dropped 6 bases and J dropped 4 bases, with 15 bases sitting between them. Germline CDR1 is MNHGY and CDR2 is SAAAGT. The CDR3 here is CASSWPPFITGELFF. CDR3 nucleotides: TGTGCCAGCAGCTGGCCACCTTTTATCACCGGGGAGCTGTTTTTT.

Here the CDR3 DNA reads TGTGCCACCAGTGATCCGTTGGGTGATAGCGGGAGTAAGTTCCCCTCCTACGAGCAGTACGTC. Translation gives CATSDPLGDSGSKFPSYEQYV. The genes are TRBV24-1 and TRBJ2-7, with 9 positions matching TRBD2. V lost 3 bases, J lost 0 bases, and 20 bases stayed unmatched. Germline V gene data show CDR1 as KGHDR and CDR2 as SFDVKD. CDR3 length: 21 residues.

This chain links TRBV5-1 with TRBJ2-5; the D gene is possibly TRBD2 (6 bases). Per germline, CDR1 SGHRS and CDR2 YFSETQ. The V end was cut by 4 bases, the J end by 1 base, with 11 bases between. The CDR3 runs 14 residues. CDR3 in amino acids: CASSQAGGQETQYF. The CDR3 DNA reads TGCGCCAGCAGCCAAGCGGGCGGCCAAGAGACCCAGTACTTC.

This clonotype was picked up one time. The CDR3 sequence: CATHDGTSGNEQFF. The DNA of the CDR3 is TGTGCCACCCACGATGGGACTAGCGGCAATGAGCAGTTCTTC. The rearrangement joins TRBV24-1 to TRBJ2-1; TRBD2 matches at 11 bases. The CDR3 runs 14 residues. Per the germline V gene, CDR1 is KGHDR and CDR2 is SFDVKD. The V gene end was trimmed by 9 bases and the J gene end by 6 bases; junction bases not matched to a gene: 6.

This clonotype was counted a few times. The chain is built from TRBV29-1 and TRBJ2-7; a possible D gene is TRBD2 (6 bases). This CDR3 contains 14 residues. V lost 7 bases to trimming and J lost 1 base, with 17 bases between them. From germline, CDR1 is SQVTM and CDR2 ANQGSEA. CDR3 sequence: CSAKLVADSYEQYF. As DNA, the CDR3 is TGCAGCGCTAAGCTAGTAGCGGATTCCTACGAGCAGTACTTC.

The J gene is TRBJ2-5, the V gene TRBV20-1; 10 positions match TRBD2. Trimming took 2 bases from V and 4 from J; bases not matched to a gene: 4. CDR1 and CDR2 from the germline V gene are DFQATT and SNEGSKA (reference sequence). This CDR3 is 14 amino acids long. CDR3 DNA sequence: TGCAGTGCTAGACCAGGGACTAGCGTAGAGACCCAGTACTTC. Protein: CSARPGTSVETQYF.

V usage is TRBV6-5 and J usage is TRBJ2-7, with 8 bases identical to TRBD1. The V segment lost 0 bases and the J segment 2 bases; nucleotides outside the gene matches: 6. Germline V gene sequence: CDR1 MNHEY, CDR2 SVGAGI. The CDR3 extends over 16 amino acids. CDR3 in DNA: TGTGCCAGCAGTTACTCGCCCGGGACAGGAGCCTACGAGCAGTACTTC. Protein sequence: CASSYSPGTGAYEQYF.

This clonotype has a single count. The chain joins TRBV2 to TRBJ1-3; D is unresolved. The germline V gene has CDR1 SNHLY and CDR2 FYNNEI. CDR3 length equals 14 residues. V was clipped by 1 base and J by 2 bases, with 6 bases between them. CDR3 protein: CASSEGRTGNTIYF. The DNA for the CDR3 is TGTGCCAGCAGTGAAGGGCGGACTGGAAACACCATATATTTT.

The chain's CDR3 is CSVKTSGFYNEQFF. The CDR3 region has the DNA TGCAGCGTAAAGACTAGCGGCTTCTACAATGAGCAGTTCTTC. The chain recombines TRBV29-1 with TRBJ2-1, with 9 positions matching TRBD2. Germline assignment: CDR1 SQVTM and CDR2 ANQGSEA. J lost 3 bases, V lost 6 bases, and 6 bases had no gene match. The CDR3 is 14 residues long.

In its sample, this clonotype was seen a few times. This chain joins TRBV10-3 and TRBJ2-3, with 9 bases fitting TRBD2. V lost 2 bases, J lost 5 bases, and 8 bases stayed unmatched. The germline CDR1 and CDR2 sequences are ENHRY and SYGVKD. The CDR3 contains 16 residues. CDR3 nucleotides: TGTGCCATCAGTGAGCGGGTAGCGGGAGTTGTAGATACGCAGTATTTT. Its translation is CAISERVAGVVDTQYF.